The 25 T cell receptor beta chains below all came from one sample that was sequenced in a study of blood T cell repertoires in COVID-19. Repertoires were generated with immunoSEQ multiplex PCR, while TCRdb's copy carries only in-frame clones and drops some. Here the sample spans roughly 95,000 clones, 81% being singletons. Sequenced sample: peripheral blood. These receptors were obtained from a man in his 60s with acute or convalescent COVID-19.

The chain couples TRBV19 to TRBJ1-2; TRBD1 matches 11 bases. Germline V gene data show CDR1 as LNHDA and CDR2 as SQIVND (reference sequence). The ends lost 7 bases at V and 6 bases at J; junction bases unmatched: 7. The CDR3 covers 14 residues. CDR3 residues: CASIPDRGRNGYTF. The CDR3 nucleotides are TGTGCCAGTATTCCGGACAGGGGGCGAAATGGCTACACCTTC.

This chain joins TRBV9 and TRBJ1-4; tentative D call: TRBD1 (5 bases). The CDR3 is made up of 15 amino acids. CDR1 and CDR2 from the germline V gene are SGDLS and YYNGEE. Trimming left V 0 bases short and J 4 bases short, with 10 bases between. The CDR3 reads CASSVAGGFNEKLFF. Written as DNA, the CDR3 is TGTGCCAGCAGCGTAGCCGGGGGTTTTAATGAAAAACTGTTTTTT.

In DNA form, the CDR3 reads TGCGCCAGCAGCCAAGATGCGGCGGCGGAATCGGGTCAGCCCCAGCATTTT. It encodes CASSQDAAAESGQPQHF. V is TRBV4-1 and J is TRBJ1-5; D not certain. V lost 0 bases and J lost 6, with 18 bases in between. This CDR3 has 17 residues. The germline V gene encodes CDR1 MGHRA and CDR2 YSYEKL.

The gene calls are TRBV5-1 and TRBJ2-3, with TRBD2 identical over 7 bases. Losses at the gene ends were 1 base for V and 0 bases for J; bases not matched to a gene: 11. This CDR3 is 18 amino acids long. Germline loops: CDR1 SGHRS, CDR2 YFSETQ. CDR3 residues: CASSLRPSSSGSTDTQYF. The CDR3 nucleotides read TGCGCCAGCAGCTTGAGGCCCTCTTCTAGCGGAAGCACAGATACGCAGTATTTT.

This rearrangement joins TRBV30 to TRBJ1-1; D uncertain. Germline CDR1 and CDR2: GTSNPN and SVGIG (reference sequence). The CDR3 is 11 residues long. V gave up 7 bases and J gave up 1 base, with 7 bases separating them. The CDR3 spells CASNRNTEAFF. For the CDR3, the DNA is TGTGCCTCAAACAGGAACACTGAAGCTTTCTTT.

The chain recombines TRBV30 with TRBJ1-2, with 7 nucleotides matching TRBD1. Looked up from germline, CDR1 is GTSNPN and CDR2 is SVGIG (reference sequence). The CDR3 sequence is 11 residues long. V gave up 8 bases and J gave up 4 bases; unmatched junction bases: 4. Written as DNA, the CDR3 is TGTGCCCGGGGACAGATCTATGGCTACACCTTC. This encodes CARGQIYGYTF.

The rearrangement links TRBV10-2 to TRBJ2-1, with 8 bases matching TRBD2. V was clipped by 5 bases and J by 0 bases; unmatched bases: 15. The CDR3 covers 19 residues. From germline, CDR1 is WSHSY and CDR2 SAAADI. CDR3 protein: CASSNPGLERWSSYNEQFF. CDR3 sequence (DNA): TGCGCCAGCAGTAACCCGGGACTAGAGAGATGGAGCTCCTACAATGAGCAGTTCTTC.

V is TRBV6-5 and J is TRBJ1-1; tentatively, D is TRBD1 (5 bases). CDR3 length equals 13 residues. Trimming stripped 2 bases from V and 4 bases from J, with 8 bases between. Per the germline V gene, CDR1 is MNHEY and CDR2 is SVGAGI. Here the CDR3 DNA reads TGTGCCAGCAGTTACCGGACAACCACTGAAGCTTTCTTT. It is translated as CASSYRTTTEAFF.

The chain employs TRBV7-8 and TRBJ2-5; perhaps TRBD2 as D (6 bases). The CDR3 length is 14 residues. V was clipped by 1 base and J by 2 bases, with 8 bases between them. Germline lookup yields CDR1 SGHVS and CDR2 FQNEAQ. CDR3 nucleotide sequence: TGTGCCAGCAGCTTAGGACGGGGGCAAGAGACCCAGTACTTC. Translation gives CASSLGRGQETQYF.

The J gene is TRBJ1-1, the V gene TRBV4-1; D is possibly TRBD1 (6 bases). This CDR3 has 14 amino acids. Between the trimmed V and J ends, which lost 3 bases and 2 bases, there was a span of 10 bases. CDR1 and CDR2 from the germline V gene are MGHRA and YSYEKL. The CDR3 reads CASSHSGDNTEAFF. In DNA, the CDR3 is TGCGCCAGCAGCCACTCAGGGGATAACACTGAAGCTTTCTTT.

The genes are TRBV6-6 and TRBJ2-6, with 9 nucleotides matching TRBD1. Germline V gene sequence: CDR1 MNHNY, CDR2 SVGAGI (reference sequence). This CDR3 has 17 residues. V lost 5 bases and J lost 3; bases outside the gene matches: 8. The chain's CDR3 is CASSRSGTGSGANVLTF. The CDR3 DNA follows: TGTGCCAGCAGTCGTTCCGGGACAGGGAGTGGGGCCAACGTCCTGACTTTC.

This sequence joins TRBV18 and TRBJ2-3; 7 positions agree with TRBD1. The CDR3 loop spans 15 amino acids. Germline V gene sequence: CDR1 KGHSH, CDR2 LQKENI. J lost 0 bases, V lost 5 bases, and 5 bases had no gene match. This CDR3 reads CASSSDRISTDTQYF. The CDR3, as DNA: TGTGCCAGCTCATCGGACAGGATTAGCACAGATACGCAGTATTTT.

The chain combines TRBV12-5 with TRBJ1-5; D gene unclear. Per germline, CDR1 LGHNT and CDR2 FRNRAP. This CDR3 contains 12 residues. V gave up 6 bases and J gave up 3 bases, with 6 bases separating them. CDR3: CASGLFNQPQHF. The CDR3 DNA is TGTGCTAGTGGACTATTCAATCAGCCCCAGCATTTT. Using reference TRBV12-5 and TRBJ1-5 for the parts outside the CDR3, the full variable domain is DARVTQTPRHKVTEMGQEVTMRCQPILGHNTVFWYRQTMMQGLELLAYFRNRAPLDDSGMPKDRFSAEMPDATLATLKIQPSEPRDSAVYFCASGLFNQPQHFGDGTRLSIL.

The CDR3 bases are TGTGCCACCCCGGGACAGGGGAGAAACACCATATATTTT. It translates to CATPGQGRNTIYF. The chain is built from TRBV27 and TRBJ1-3, with 10 bases matching TRBD1. Germline assignment: CDR1 MNHEY and CDR2 SMNVEV (reference sequence). J lost 5 bases, V lost 10 bases, and 5 bases had no gene match. CDR3 length equals 13 residues.

In its sample, this clone was seen once. A junction end diverges from the germline sequence, so it may reflect a read error. This chain joins TRBV27 and TRBJ1-2; a possible D gene is TRBD1 (6 bases). The germline V gene encodes CDR1 MNHEY and CDR2 SMNVEV (reference sequence). This CDR3 has 14 residues. In DNA form, the CDR3 reads TGTGCTAGCAGTTTAGGGGGAGGGATGGGCGGCTACACCTTC. It is translated as CASSLGGGMGGYTF.

The chain carries TRBV15 and TRBJ1-2, with no clear D. The CDR3 consists of 16 residues. V was shortened by 0 bases and J by 7 bases, with 18 bases between the two germline ends. Germline V gene sequence: CDR1 LNHNV, CDR2 YYDKDF (reference sequence). For the CDR3, the DNA is TGTGCCACCAGCAGAGATACCGGATCGTCTTCTAGTGGCTACACCTTC. Amino acids: CATSRDTGSSSSGYTF.

The rearrangement links TRBV4-2 to TRBJ2-1, with D uncertain. The V end was cut by 0 bases, the J end by 9 bases, with 6 bases between. This CDR3 has 12 residues. Germline CDR1 and CDR2: LGHNA and YNFKEQ. The CDR3 protein is CASSQDSGEQFF. The CDR3 coding sequence is TGTGCCAGCAGCCAAGATAGTGGTGAGCAGTTCTTC.

The chain employs TRBV4-3 and TRBJ2-5; D is possibly TRBD1 (7 bases). The V end was cut by 2 bases, the J end by 4 bases, with 8 bases between. The CDR3 has 13 amino acids. CDR1 and CDR2 (germline): LGHNA, YSLEER. The CDR3 here is CASSQQGGETQYF. CDR3 nucleotide sequence: TGCGCCAGCAGCCAACAGGGGGGAGAGACCCAGTACTTC.

This clone was detected once. The J gene is TRBJ2-3, the V gene TRBV7-6; 12 bases are a match to TRBD2. Germline CDR1 SGHVS, CDR2 FNYEAQ. J was trimmed by 1 base and V by 3 bases; bases with no gene match: 2. This CDR3 has 16 amino acids. The CDR3 reads CASSFRLAGGTDTQYF. The CDR3 DNA sequence: TGTGCCAGCAGCTTCCGACTAGCGGGGGGCACAGATACGCAGTATTTT.

The sample holds a few counts of this clone. The gene calls are TRBV9 and TRBJ2-1; 9 bases align to TRBD2. The ends lost 4 bases at V and 2 bases at J; junction bases unmatched: 7. The germline gives CDR1 SGDLS, CDR2 YYNGEE. This CDR3 has 16 amino acids. The CDR3 sequence is CASSPPGTSPYNEQFF. The CDR3, as DNA: TGTGCCAGCAGCCCCCCCGGGACTAGCCCCTACAATGAGCAGTTCTTC.

The chain couples TRBV7-8 to TRBJ2-5; D gene ambiguous. Trimming took 1 base from V and 2 from J, leaving 8 bases between them. The CDR3 length is 14 residues. From germline, CDR1 is SGHVS and CDR2 FQNEAQ. For the CDR3, the DNA is TGTGCCAGCAGCTTAGGTATCTCTCAAGAGACCCAGTACTTC. Residues: CASSLGISQETQYF.

The V call is TRBV30, the J call TRBJ1-1, with TRBD1 matching over 9 bases. CDR1 and CDR2 (germline): GTSNPN, SVGIG (reference sequence). V was pared by 5 bases and J by 4 bases, with 5 bases of the junction left unmatched. The CDR3 sequence is 13 residues long. The CDR3 reads CAWGGQGGTEAFF. The CDR3 coding sequence is TGTGCCTGGGGGGGACAGGGTGGCACTGAAGCTTTCTTT.

A single count supports this clone. V is TRBV5-4 and J is TRBJ2-3; 8 nucleotides match TRBD1. The CDR3 runs 19 residues. V lost 2 bases and J lost 0; bases outside the gene matches: 14. Looked up from germline, CDR1 is SGHNT and CDR2 is YYREEE (reference sequence). The CDR3 bases are TGTGCCAGCAGCTTCGGGACAGGACTTCACAGCGGTAGCACAGATACGCAGTATTTT. Residues: CASSFGTGLHSGSTDTQYF.

The chain recombines TRBV7-9 with TRBJ1-1; perhaps TRBD1 as D (6 bases). Germline V gene data show CDR1 as SEHNR and CDR2 as FQNEAQ (reference sequence). This CDR3 spans 14 amino acids. V was trimmed by 5 bases and J by 7 bases, leaving 17 bases between them. The chain's CDR3 is CASSKRTARDEAFF. CDR3 DNA sequence: TGTGCCAGCAGCAAGAGGACAGCCAGGGATGAAGCTTTCTTT.

This sequence joins TRBV10-3 and TRBJ2-3; TRBD2 matches at 11 bases. V trimming: 7 bases; J trimming: 2 bases; junction bases outside the gene matches: 8. Germline CDR1 is ENHRY and CDR2 is SYGVKD. The CDR3 totals 16 residues. The CDR3 sequence: CAITSGLADLTDTQYF. The DNA of the CDR3 is TGTGCCATCACGTCGGGACTAGCGGATCTCACAGATACGCAGTATTTT.